Given below is one T cell receptor beta chain in context. This table comes from immunoSEQ multiplex PCR, and its TCRdb copy is limited to in-frame clones, with some not included. The sample has around 140,000 clones, about 87% seen once. This entry is derived from a study of blood T cell repertoires in COVID-19. Per the germline V gene, CDR1 is SGDLS and CDR2 is YYNGEE. Trimming cost V 5 bases and J 7 bases, with 18 bases left between them. This CDR3 is built from 15 residues. The rearrangement links TRBV9 to TRBJ2-2; tentatively, D is TRBD1 (5 bases). This clonotype originated in a man aged 55-75 years with active or convalescent COVID-19. Sequenced sample: peripheral blood. As DNA, the CDR3 is TGTGCCAGCAGTAAATTGGACATAACGGTCGGGGAGCTGTTTTTT. It codes for CASSKLDITVGELFF.